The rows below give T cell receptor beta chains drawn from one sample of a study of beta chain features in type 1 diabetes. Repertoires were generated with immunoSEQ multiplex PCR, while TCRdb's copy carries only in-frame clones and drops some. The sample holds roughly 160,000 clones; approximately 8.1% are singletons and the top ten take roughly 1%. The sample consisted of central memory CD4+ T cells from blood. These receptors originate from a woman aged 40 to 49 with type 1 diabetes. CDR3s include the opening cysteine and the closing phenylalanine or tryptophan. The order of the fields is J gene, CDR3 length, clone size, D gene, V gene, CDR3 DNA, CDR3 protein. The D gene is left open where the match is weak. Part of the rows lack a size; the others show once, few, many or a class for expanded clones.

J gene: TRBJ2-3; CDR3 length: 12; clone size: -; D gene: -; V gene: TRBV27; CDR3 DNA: TGTGCCAGCATGAGGGGCGGGAATACGCAGTATTTT; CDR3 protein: CASMRGGNTQYF
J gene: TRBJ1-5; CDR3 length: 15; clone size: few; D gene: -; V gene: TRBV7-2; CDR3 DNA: TGTGCCAGCAGCCGGACTTCGGGATTGGATCAGCCCCAGCATTTT; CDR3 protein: CASSRTSGLDQPQHF
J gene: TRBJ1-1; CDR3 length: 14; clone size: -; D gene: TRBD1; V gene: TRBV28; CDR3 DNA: TGTGCCAGCAGTCCGGGGACAGCGAAAACTGAAGCTTTCTTT; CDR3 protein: CASSPGTAKTEAFF
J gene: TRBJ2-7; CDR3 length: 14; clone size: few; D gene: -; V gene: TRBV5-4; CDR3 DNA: TGTGCCAGCAGCTCACCGATGAGGGCCTACGAGCAGTACTTC; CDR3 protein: CASSSPMRAYEQYF
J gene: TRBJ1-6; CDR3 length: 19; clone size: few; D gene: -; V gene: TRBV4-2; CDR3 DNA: TGTGCCAGCAGCCAAGCGGGGGGCCCACTAAGCTCCTATAATTCACCCCTCCACTTT; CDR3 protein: CASSQAGGPLSSYNSPLHF
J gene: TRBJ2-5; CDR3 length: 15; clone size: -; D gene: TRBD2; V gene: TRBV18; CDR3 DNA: TGTGCCAGCTCAGTCGGGACTAGCGGGGAAGAGACCCAGTACTTC; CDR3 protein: CASSVGTSGEETQYF
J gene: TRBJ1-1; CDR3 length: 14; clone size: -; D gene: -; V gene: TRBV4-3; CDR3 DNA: TGCGCCAGCAGCCAAGAGGCCCTGAACACTGAAGCTTTCTTT; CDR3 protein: CASSQEALNTEAFF
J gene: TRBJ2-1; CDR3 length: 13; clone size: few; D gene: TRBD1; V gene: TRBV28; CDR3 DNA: TGTGCCAGCAGTTTCGGGGCAGGGGGTGAGCAGTTCTTC; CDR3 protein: CASSFGAGGEQFF
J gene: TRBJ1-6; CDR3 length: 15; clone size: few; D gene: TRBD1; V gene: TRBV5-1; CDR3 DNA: TGCGCCAGCAGCTTAACCGGGACAGGAGATTCACCCCTCCACTTT; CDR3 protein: CASSLTGTGDSPLHF
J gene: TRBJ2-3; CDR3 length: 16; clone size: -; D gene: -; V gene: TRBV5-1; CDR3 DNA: TGCGCCAGCAGCTTTAGGGGTCCCCTCAGGACAGATACGCAGTATTTT; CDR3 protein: CASSFRGPLRTDTQYF
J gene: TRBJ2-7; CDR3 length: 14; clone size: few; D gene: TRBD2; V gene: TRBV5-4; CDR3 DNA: TGTGCCAGCGGAAGCGGGAGTGGAAGGCACGAGCAGTACTTC; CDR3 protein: CASGSGSGRHEQYF
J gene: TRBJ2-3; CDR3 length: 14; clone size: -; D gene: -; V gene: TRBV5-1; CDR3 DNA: TGCGCCAGCAGCCAAGGGGTCGGCACAGATACGCAGTATTTT; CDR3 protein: CASSQGVGTDTQYF
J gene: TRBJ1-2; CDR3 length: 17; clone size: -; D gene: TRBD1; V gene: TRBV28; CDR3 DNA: TGTGCCAGCAGTTTAGGGGGAGGGACAGGGAAGGCCTATGGCTACACCTTC; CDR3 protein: CASSLGGGTGKAYGYTF
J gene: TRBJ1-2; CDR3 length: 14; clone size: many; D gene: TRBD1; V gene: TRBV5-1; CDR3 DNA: TGCGCCAGCAGCCTACGGACAGGGAACTATGGCTACACCTTC; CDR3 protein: CASSLRTGNYGYTF
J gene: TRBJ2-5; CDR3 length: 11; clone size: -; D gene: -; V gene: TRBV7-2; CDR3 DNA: TGTGCCAGCAGCAATATGGAGACCCAGTACTTC; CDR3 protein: CASSNMETQYF
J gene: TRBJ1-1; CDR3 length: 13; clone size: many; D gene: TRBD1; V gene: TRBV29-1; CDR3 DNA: TGCAGCGTTACAGGGGGCACGAACACTGAAGCTTTCTTT; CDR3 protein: CSVTGGTNTEAFF
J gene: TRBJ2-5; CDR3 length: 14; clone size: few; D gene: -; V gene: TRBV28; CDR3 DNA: TGTGCCAGCCGCGTAGGACAGAACCAAGAGACCCAGTACTTC; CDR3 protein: CASRVGQNQETQYF
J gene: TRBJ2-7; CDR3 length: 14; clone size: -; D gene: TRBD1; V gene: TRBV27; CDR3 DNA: TGTGCCAGCACCCCTACGGACAGGGTGTACGAGCAGTACTTC; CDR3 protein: CASTPTDRVYEQYF
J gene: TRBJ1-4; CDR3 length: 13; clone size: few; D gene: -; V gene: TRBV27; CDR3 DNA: TGTGCCAGCAGTGAGAGGGAAGGAGAAAAACTGTTTTTT; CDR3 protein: CASSEREGEKLFF
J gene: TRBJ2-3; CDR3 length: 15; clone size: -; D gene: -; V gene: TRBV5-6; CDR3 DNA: TGTGCCAGCAGCTTCAGTGGGGCTGGAACAGATACGCAGTATTTT; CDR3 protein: CASSFSGAGTDTQYF
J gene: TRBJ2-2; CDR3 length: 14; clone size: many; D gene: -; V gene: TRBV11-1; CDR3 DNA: TGTGCCAGCAGCTTAGTGCGTTCCACCGGGGAGCTGTTTTTT; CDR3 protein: CASSLVRSTGELFF
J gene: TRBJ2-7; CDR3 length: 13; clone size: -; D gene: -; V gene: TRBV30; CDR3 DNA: TGTGCCTGGAACCCAGCGGTCTCCTACGAGCAGTACTTC; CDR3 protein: CAWNPAVSYEQYF
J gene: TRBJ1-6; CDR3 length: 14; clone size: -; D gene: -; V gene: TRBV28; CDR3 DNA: TGTGCCAGCCGCAATACAGATTTCAATTCACCCCTCCACTTT; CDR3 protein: CASRNTDFNSPLHF
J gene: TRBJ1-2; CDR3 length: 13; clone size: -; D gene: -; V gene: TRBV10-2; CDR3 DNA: TGCGCCAGCAGTGAGATGGCCCAGTATGGCTACACCTTC; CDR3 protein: CASSEMAQYGYTF
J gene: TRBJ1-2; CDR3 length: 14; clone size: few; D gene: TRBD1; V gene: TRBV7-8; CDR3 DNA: TGTGCCAGCAGCCAAGGGACAGGGGAGGACGGCTACACCTTC; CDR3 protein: CASSQGTGEDGYTF
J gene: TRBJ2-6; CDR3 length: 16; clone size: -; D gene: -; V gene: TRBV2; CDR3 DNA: TGTGCCAGCAGTGAAAGCCTCTACTCTGGGGCCAACGTCCTGACTTTC; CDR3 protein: CASSESLYSGANVLTF
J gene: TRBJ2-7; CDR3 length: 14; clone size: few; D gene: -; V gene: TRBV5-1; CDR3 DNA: TGCGCCAGCAGTTCCCGCGGAGGGGCCAACGAGCAGTACTTC; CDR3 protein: CASSSRGGANEQYF
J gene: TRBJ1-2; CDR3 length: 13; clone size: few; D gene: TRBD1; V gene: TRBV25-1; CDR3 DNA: TGTGCCAGCACCCCGGGACAGGGCTATGGCTACACCTTC; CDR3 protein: CASTPGQGYGYTF
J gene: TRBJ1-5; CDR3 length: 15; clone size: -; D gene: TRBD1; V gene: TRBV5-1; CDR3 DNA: TGCGCCAGCAGCCTCACGACAGGGGGCAATCAGCCCCAGCATTTT; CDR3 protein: CASSLTTGGNQPQHF
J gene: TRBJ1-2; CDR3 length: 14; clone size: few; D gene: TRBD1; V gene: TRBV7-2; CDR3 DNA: TGTGCCAGCAGCCTAACAGGGGGGAACTATGGCTACACCTTC; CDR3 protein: CASSLTGGNYGYTF
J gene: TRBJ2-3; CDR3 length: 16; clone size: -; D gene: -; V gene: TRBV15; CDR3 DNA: TGTGCCACCAGCCGAGAGGGAGTCACTGGGTCAGATACGCAGTATTTT; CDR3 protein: CATSREGVTGSDTQYF
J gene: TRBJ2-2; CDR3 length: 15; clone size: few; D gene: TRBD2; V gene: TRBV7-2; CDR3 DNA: TGTGCCAGCAGCTTAGGGGCTAGCGGGAACAGGGAGCTGTTTTTT; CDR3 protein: CASSLGASGNRELFF
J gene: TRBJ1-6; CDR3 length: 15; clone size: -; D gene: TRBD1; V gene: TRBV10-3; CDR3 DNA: TGTGCCATCAGCCAAGAGAACAGGGGTGGATCACCCCTCCACTTT; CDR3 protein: CAISQENRGGSPLHF
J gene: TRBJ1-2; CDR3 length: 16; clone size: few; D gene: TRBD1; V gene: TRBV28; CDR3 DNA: TGTGCCAGCAGGTCGGACAGGGCCTATGCTAACTATGGCTACACCTTC; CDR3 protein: CASRSDRAYANYGYTF
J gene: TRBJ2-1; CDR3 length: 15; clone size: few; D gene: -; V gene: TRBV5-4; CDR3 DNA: TGTGCCAGCAGCGCCGGGACTCCTACTTCCAATGAGCAGTTCTTC; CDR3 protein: CASSAGTPTSNEQFF
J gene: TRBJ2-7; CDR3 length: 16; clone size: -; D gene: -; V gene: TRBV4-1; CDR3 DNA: TGCGCCAGCAGCCAAGATTACCCAGGGCCTTCCTACGAGCAGTACTTC; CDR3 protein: CASSQDYPGPSYEQYF
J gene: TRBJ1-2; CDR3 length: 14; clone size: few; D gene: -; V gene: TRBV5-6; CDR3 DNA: TGTGCCAGCCACCAGGCAGGGGATTATCTGGGCTACACCTTC; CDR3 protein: CASHQAGDYLGYTF
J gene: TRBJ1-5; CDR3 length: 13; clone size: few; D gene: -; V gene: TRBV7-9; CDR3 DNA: TGTGCCAGCAGTGGGACAACGGGGCAGCCCCAGCATTTT; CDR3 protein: CASSGTTGQPQHF
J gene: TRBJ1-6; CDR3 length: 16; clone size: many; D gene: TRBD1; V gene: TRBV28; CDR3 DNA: TGTGCCAGCAGTCCCCCGGGACAGGGGACCGGGTCACCCCTCCACTTT; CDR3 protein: CASSPPGQGTGSPLHF
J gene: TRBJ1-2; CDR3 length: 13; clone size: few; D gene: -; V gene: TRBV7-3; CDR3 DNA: TGTGCCAGCAGCTTGATGACAGGCTCCGGCTACACCTTC; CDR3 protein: CASSLMTGSGYTF
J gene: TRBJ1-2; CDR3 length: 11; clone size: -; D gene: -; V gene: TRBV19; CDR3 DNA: TGTGCCGGGGCGGGGTACGATGGCTACACCTTC; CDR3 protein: CAGAGYDGYTF
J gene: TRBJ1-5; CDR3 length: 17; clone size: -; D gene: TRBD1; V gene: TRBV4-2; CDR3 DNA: TGTGCCAGCAGCCAGGAGGGAACAGGGGGCGCAGATCAGCCCCAGCATTTT; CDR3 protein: CASSQEGTGGADQPQHF
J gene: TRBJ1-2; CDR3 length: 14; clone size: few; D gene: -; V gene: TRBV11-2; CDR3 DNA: TGTGCCAGCAGCTTAGATGGGGGCGGCTATGGCTACACCTTC; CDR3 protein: CASSLDGGGYGYTF
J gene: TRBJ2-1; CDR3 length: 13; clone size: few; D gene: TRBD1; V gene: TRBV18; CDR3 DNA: TGTGCCAGCTCACTGATACAGGGGGAAGAGCAGTTCTTC; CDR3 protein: CASSLIQGEEQFF
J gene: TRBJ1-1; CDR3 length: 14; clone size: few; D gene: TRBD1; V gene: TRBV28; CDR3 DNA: TGTGCCAGCAGTTTATTGAGGGGGCCAGAAATAGCTTTCTTT; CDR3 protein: CASSLLRGPEIAFF
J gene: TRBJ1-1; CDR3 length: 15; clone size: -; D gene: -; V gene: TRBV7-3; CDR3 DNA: TGTGCCAGCAGCTTACGACGGGAGGAGAACACTGAAGCTTTCTTT; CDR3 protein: CASSLRREENTEAFF
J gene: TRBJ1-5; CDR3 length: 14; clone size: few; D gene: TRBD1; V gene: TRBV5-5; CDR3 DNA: TGTGCCAGCAGCCCAGGACAGGGAAATCAGCCCCAGCATTTT; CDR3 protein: CASSPGQGNQPQHF
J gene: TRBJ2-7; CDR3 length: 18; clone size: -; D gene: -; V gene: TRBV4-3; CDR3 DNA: TGCGCCAGCAGCCAAGATACCTCTAGGACGGACAAAAGCTACGAGCAGTACTTC; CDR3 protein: CASSQDTSRTDKSYEQYF
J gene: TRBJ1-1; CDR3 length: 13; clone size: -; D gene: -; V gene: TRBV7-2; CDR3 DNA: TGTGCCAGCAGCGCCGCCCAGACTGAGGAAGCTTTCTTT; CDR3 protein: CASSAAQTEEAFF
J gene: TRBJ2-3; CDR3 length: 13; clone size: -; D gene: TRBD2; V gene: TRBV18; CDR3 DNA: TGTGCCAGCGCCAGCGGGGTCTCAGATACGCAGTATTTT; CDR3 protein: CASASGVSDTQYF
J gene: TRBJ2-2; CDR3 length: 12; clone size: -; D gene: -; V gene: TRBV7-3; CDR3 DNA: TGTGCCAGCAGCTTGAGTACCGGGGAGCTGTTTTTT; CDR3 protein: CASSLSTGELFF
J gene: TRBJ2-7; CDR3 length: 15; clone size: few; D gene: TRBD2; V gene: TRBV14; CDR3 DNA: TGTGCCAGCAGCCCCCTACTAGCGGGAGGCTACGAGCAGTACTTC; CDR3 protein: CASSPLLAGGYEQYF
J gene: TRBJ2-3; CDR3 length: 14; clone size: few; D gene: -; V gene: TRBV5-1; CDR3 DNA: TGCGCCAGCAGCTTCGAGGGAATCACAGATACGCAGTATTTT; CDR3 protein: CASSFEGITDTQYF
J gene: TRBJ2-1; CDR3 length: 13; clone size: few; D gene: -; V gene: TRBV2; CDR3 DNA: TGTGCCAGCAGCGCTACGCTTGCAATTGAGCAGTTCTTC; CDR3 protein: CASSATLAIEQFF
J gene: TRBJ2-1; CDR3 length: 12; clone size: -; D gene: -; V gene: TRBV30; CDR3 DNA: TGTGCTGGAGGGCGGCGGGAAGGGGAGCAGTTCTTC; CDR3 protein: CAGGRREGEQFF
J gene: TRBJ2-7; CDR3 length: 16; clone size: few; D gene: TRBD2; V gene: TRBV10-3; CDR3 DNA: TGTGCCAGCAGCCACGGCGGGGGTTACCTGGCCTACGAGCAGTACTTC; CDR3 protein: CASSHGGGYLAYEQYF
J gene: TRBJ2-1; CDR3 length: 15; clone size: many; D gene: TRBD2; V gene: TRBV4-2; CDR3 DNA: TGTGCCAGCAGCCAGGGAGGGGAGGAGACCGGGGAGCAGTTCTTC; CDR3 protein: CASSQGGEETGEQFF